One sample yielded the 2 T cell receptor beta chains listed below, sequenced in a study of shared clonotypes between healthy human individuals. Data came from immunoSEQ multiplex PCR; TCRdb stores just in-frame clones and leaves some out. Of more than 1.2 million clones listed, approximately 98.5% are singletons. Sample: naive CD4+ T cells sorted from blood. Subset defined: CD45RA+ positively selected. Receptors originate from a man under 40 in good health.

The rearrangement links TRBV15 to TRBJ2-2, with TRBD1 matching over 8 bases. V dropped 4 bases and J dropped 4; count of bases not matched to a gene: 5. The CDR3 extends over 15 amino acids. The germline gives CDR1 LNHNV, CDR2 YYDKDF (reference sequence). The CDR3 DNA is TGTGCCACCAGCATAAGACAGGGGTCCACCGGGGAGCTGTTTTTT. Encoded protein: CATSIRQGSTGELFF.

V gene TRBV18 combines with J gene TRBJ2-1; D perhaps matches TRBD2 (6 bases). The V end lost 3 bases, the J end lost 5 bases, and 11 bases lay between the germline ends. This CDR3 region has 14 residues. Germline loops: CDR1 KGHSH, CDR2 LQKENI. The CDR3: CASSPQKRDNEQFF. The CDR3 DNA reads TGTGCCAGCTCACCCCAAAAGCGGGACAATGAGCAGTTCTTC.